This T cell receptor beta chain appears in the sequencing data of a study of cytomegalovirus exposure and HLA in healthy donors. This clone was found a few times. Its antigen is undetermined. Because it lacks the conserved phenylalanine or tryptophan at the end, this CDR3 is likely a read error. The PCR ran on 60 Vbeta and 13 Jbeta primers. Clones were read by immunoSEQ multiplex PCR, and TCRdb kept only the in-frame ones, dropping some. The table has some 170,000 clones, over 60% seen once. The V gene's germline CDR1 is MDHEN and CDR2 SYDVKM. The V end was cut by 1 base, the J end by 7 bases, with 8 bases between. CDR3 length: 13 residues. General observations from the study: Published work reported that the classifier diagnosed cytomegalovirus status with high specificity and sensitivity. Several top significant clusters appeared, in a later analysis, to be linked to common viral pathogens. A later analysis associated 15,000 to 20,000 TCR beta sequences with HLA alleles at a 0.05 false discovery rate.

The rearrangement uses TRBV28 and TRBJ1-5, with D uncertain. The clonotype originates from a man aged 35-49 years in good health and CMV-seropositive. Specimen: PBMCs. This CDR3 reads CASSLYVGQPQHL. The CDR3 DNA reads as TGTGCCAGCAGTTTATATGTGGGACAGCCCCAGCATCTT.